Each of the 4 T cell receptor beta chains below was sequenced from the same sample in a study of metastatic and nonmetastatic thyroid tumors. TCRdb used MiXCR to call clones anew from the PCR reads. Of fewer than 40,000 clones listed, roughly a third are singletons. Not a single patient had been given any form of treatment at any point before undergoing thyroid surgery. The sequenced material came from tumor tissue. These TCRs come from a female donor with papillary thyroid cancer or a benign thyroid nodule (not recorded which). Some clones in this sample may be carry-over from other donors' samples.

The rearrangement joins TRBV6-1 to TRBJ1-1, with a possible D match to TRBD1 (5 bases). Per the germline V gene, CDR1 is MNHNS and CDR2 is SASEGT. The germline V and J ends were trimmed by 7 bases and 7 bases, with 19 bases remaining between them. CDR3 length equals 14 residues. CDR3 region: CASNPGWGVDEAFF. In DNA, the CDR3 is TGTGCCAGCAATCCCGGATGGGGGGTTGATGAAGCTTTCTTT.

The chain is built from TRBV20-1 and TRBJ2-1; 10 bases fit TRBD2. The ends lost 5 bases at V and 3 bases at J; junction bases unmatched: 7. The CDR3 has 15 residues. CDR1 and CDR2 from the germline V gene are DFQATT and SNEGSKA (reference sequence). In nucleotides, the CDR3 is TGCAGTGCTCCCTCTCTAGCGGGAGTCTACAATGAGCAGTTCTTC. Translated, it gives CSAPSLAGVYNEQFF.

The chain combines TRBV20-1 with TRBJ2-2; 7 nucleotides match TRBD2. Germline CDR1 and CDR2: DFQATT and SNEGSKA (reference sequence). The ends lost 0 bases at V and 4 bases at J; junction bases unmatched: 8. The CDR3 extends over 16 amino acids. CDR3 DNA sequence: TGCAGTGCTAGAGATAGGACTAGTGGGGCCACCGGGGAGCTGTTTTTT. Translated: CSARDRTSGATGELFF.

The chain links TRBV19 to TRBJ2-5, with D uncertain. Germline V lookup: CDR1 LNHDA, CDR2 SQIVND (reference sequence). Trimming removed 6 bases at V and 5 bases at J, with 13 bases between. The CDR3 consists of 13 residues. CDR3 sequence (DNA): TGTGCCAGTAGGAGACATGTTCGGGAGACCCAGTACTTC. Its protein product is CASRRHVRETQYF.